This T cell receptor beta chain was captured in a study of OX40 agonist ivuxolimab in advanced cancers. Data came from immunoSEQ multiplex PCR; TCRdb stores just in-frame clones and leaves some out. Found here are about 110,000 clones, roughly 90% of them singletons; the top ten hold around 1.2%. Germline loops: CDR1 SGHTA, CDR2 FQGNSA. V gave up 5 bases and J gave up 2 bases, with 10 bases separating them. The CDR3 is 14 residues long. The input for sequencing was CD4+ or CD8+ T cells sorted from blood, taken in a trial of the OX40 agonist ivuxolimab. The V gene is TRBV7-2, the J gene TRBJ2-1; D is perhaps TRBD1 (6 bases). The receptor's source is an adult with an advanced solid tumor such as melanoma, head and neck, liver or kidney cancer. The CDR3 DNA reads as TGTGCCAGCAGCCAGGGGATAGCCTACAATGAGCAGTTCTTC. It yields the protein CASSQGIAYNEQFF.